This TCR beta chain is from a study of blood T cell repertoires in COVID-19 (dated by TCRdb to about 2020). Study-level background: Samples covering the acute and convalescent phases of COVID-19 were provided by collaborators in the United States, Italy and Spain. HLA class I and class II types, where available, came from metadata supplied by the sample provider rather than from assay-based typing. The material from the prospective study consisted of cDNA or gDNA derived from T cells, B-cell-depleted T cells, or PBMCs. Samples came from the ongoing ImmuneRACE study (first 160 participants) plus 1,254 subjects from 6 global collaborators. A freely available public database, intended as a resource for researchers studying the immune response to SARS-CoV-2, is where the repertoires were released. Deeply sampled blood TCRbeta repertoires from subjects exposed to, actively infected with, or recovered from COVID-19 were included in the dataset. A de-identified subject ID, COVID-19 status, age in years and sex were almost always included in the sample metadata.

Collaborating institutions collected whole blood in K2EDTA tubes following their own protocols. For TCRbeta analysis, collaborators shipped samples as frozen whole blood, isolated PBMCs, or DNA extracted from either of those sample types. Points the paper makes about the study in general: Clinical and demographic metadata were provided uncurated, with the amount varying by source and participant.

Worth noting for this clone: There is no known antigen for this receptor. Per-base qualities were not stored, and no clone one base away is much larger.

TCRbeta CDR3 regions were amplified from genomic DNA using the immunoSEQ Assay, a bias-controlled multiplex PCR. In the original analysis: The number of nucleated cells in each sample was estimated from the amplification of reference gene primers within the assay. To quantify the absolute abundance of each unique TCRbeta CDR3 rearrangement, sequence reads were collapsed and filtered. Productive Simpson clonality was computed per sample as the square root of Simpson's diversity index over productive rearrangements. TCRdb re-hosts the immuneACCESS table, in-frame sequences only. Its copies lack some clones; in the studies checked, an unresolved V gene accounts for under half of them, and the cause for the rest is not known. That table supplies the V and J calls and clone size; D and trimming were determined from the DNA. Recorded for this sample are about 140,000 clones; 88% of them occurred a single time. Over 1.5% of the sample is taken by the ten largest.

Sequenced: peripheral blood. This sequence was found in a woman aged 60-75 years with acute or convalescent COVID-19.

The CDR3 reads CASSLMLGQGAEQYF. The DNA sequence is given as TGCGCCAGCAGCTTGATGCTGGGACAGGGAGCCGAGCAGTACTTC. The chain is made from TRBV5-1 and TRBJ2-7, with 9 bases in between that match TRBD1. From V the trimming removes 1 base and from J it removes 6 bases, while the gene matches leave 8 bases of the junction unaccounted for. CDR1 SGHRS and CDR2 YFSETQ were looked up in the germline V gene. The CDR3 contains 15 residues, cysteine and phenylalanine counted. The entry retains the CDR3 DNA only, 45 bases that are in frame from base 1.